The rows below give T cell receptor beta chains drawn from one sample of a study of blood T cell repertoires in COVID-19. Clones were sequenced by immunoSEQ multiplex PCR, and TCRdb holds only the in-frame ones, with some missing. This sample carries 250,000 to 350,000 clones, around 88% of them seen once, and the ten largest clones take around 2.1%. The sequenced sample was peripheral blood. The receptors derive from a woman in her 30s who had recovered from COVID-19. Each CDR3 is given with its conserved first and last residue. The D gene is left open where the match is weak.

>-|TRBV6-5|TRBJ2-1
CASSQSQDNEQFF
TGTGCCAGCAGTCAAAGTCAGGACAATGAGCAGTTCTTC
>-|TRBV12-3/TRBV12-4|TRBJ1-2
CASSPLYGYTF
TGTGCCAGCAGCCCCCTATATGGCTACACCTTC
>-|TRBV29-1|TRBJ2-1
CSVDGTLSGYEQFF
TGCAGCGTTGACGGGACTTTGAGCGGCTATGAGCAGTTCTTC
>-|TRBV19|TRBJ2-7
CASNQGSNEQYF
TGTGCCAGTAATCAGGGGAGTAACGAGCAGTACTTC
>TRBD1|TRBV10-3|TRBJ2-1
CAISEGQGFDEQFF
TGTGCCATCAGTGAGGGACAGGGATTTGATGAGCAGTTCTTC
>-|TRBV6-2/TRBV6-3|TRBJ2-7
CASSYSIGGWRESAYEQYF
TGTGCCAGCAGTTACTCGATCGGGGGCTGGCGGGAGTCCGCCTACGAGCAGTACTTC
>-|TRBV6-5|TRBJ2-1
CASRETGRNGEQFF
TGTGCCAGCAGAGAGACAGGGAGGAACGGTGAGCAGTTCTTC
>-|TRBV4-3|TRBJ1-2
CASSQEAGFGYTF
TGCGCCAGCAGCCAAGAAGCGGGATTCGGCTACACCTTC
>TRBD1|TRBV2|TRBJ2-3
CASSEATGVDTQYF
TGTGCCAGCAGTGAGGCGACAGGGGTCGATACGCAGTATTTT
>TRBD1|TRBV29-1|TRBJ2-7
CSVEVAVGTGSSYEQYF
TGCAGCGTTGAAGTCGCAGTGGGGACAGGGAGCTCCTACGAGCAGTACTTC